Presented here are 12 T cell receptor beta chains from one specimen sequenced in a study of T cells after yellow fever vaccination. TCRdb re-derived calls from the 5' RACE reads in MiXCR, one entry per CDR3 protein. The table includes roughly 250,000 distinct CDR3 sequences, over 10% detected once. The sequences come from CD4+ T cells sorted from PBMCs, collected 45 days after the yellow fever booster vaccination. These TCRs come from a man younger than 45 who received the YFV17D yellow fever vaccine.

This clonotype was picked up a small number of times. The rearrangement uses TRBV11-2 and TRBJ2-1, with TRBD2 matching over 9 bases. The CDR3 loop spans 17 amino acids. Per germline, CDR1 SGHAT and CDR2 FQNNGV. Losses at the gene ends were 4 bases for V and 0 bases for J; bases not matched to a gene: 7. CDR3 sequence: CASSSVSGSVSYNEQFF. In nucleotides, the CDR3 is TGTGCCAGCAGCTCTGTTAGCGGGAGTGTCTCCTACAATGAGCAGTTCTTC.

The sample holds a few counts of this clonotype. The chain uses TRBV6-2 or TRBV6-3 and TRBJ2-7, with TRBD1 matching over 7 bases. Germline V gives CDR1 MNHEY, CDR2 SVGEGT. The CDR3 runs 17 residues. After removal of 4 bases from V and 6 bases from J, the junction contained 18 bases not matched to a gene. Here the CDR3 DNA reads TGTGCCAGCAGTTTACGTCTATCCGGGACAGATCCATTCGAGCAGTACTTC. Protein product: CASSLRLSGTDPFEQYF.

This clonotype was seen just once. Sequence at one end of the junction differs from germline and may be a read error. The rearrangement uses TRBV7-9 and TRBJ2-2; a weak D match, TRBD2 (5 bases). The germline V gene encodes CDR1 SEHNR and CDR2 FQNEAQ (reference sequence). This CDR3 has 12 amino acids. This CDR3 reads CASRPITGELVF. CDR3 coding DNA: TGTGCCAGCAGACCGATAACCGGGGAGCTGGTTTTT.

About this clonotype: The germline gene is not matched at one end of the junction; a read error may be the cause. The chain has TRBV7-9 and TRBJ2-1, with 11 bases aligning to TRBD2. The CDR3 consists of 17 residues. Germline CDR1 and CDR2: SEHNR and FQNEAQ (reference sequence). The CDR3 sequence: CASSVAGLADQYNEQFF. CDR3 DNA: TGTGCCAGCAGCGTAGCGGGACTAGCGGATCAGTACAATGAGCAGTTCTTC.

This clonotype has just a few counts. The chain has TRBV20-1 and TRBJ2-5; 8 bases align to TRBD1. The length of the CDR3 is 13 residues. The ends lost 6 bases at V and 5 bases at J; junction bases unmatched: 8. Per the germline V gene, CDR1 is DFQATT and CDR2 is SNEGSKA (reference sequence). The CDR3 bases are TGCAGTGCCCAGGGACAGGATGGGGAGACCCAGTACTTC. Amino acid sequence: CSAQGQDGETQYF.

The chain recombines TRBV12-3 or TRBV12-4 with TRBJ2-7; weak D call: TRBD1 (6 bases). The CDR3 runs 13 residues. V shed 3 bases and J shed 3 bases, with 9 bases lying between them. CDR3 sequence: CASSLGANYEQYF. As DNA, the CDR3 is TGTGCCAGCAGTTTGGGGGCGAACTACGAGCAGTACTTC.

This clonotype was detected a few times. The chain has TRBV20-1 and TRBJ2-2; D ambiguous. CDR1 and CDR2 from the germline V gene are DFQATT and SNEGSKA (reference sequence). The CDR3 covers 16 residues. V was trimmed by 0 bases and J by 4 bases, leaving 15 bases between them. The CDR3 DNA is TGCAGTGCTAGAGATCCTTTGAAGGGCGGCACCGGGGAGCTGTTTTTT. Protein sequence: CSARDPLKGGTGELFF.

This clonotype appeared many times. The V gene is TRBV12-3 or TRBV12-4, the J gene TRBJ1-5; D unresolved. CDR3 length: 13 amino acids. Trimming pared 3 bases from V and 0 bases from J, leaving 3 bases between. CDR3 in amino acids: CASSLNSNQPQHF. The DNA for the CDR3 is TGTGCCAGCAGTTTGAATAGCAATCAGCCCCAGCATTTT.

This clonotype was picked up a small number of times. J is TRBJ2-2 and V is TRBV29-1; TRBD2 agrees at 11 bases. Germline CDR1 and CDR2: SQVTM and ANQGSEA. V trimming: 6 bases; J trimming: 6 bases; junction bases outside the gene matches: 9. The CDR3 has 15 amino acids. CDR3 in DNA: TGCAGCGTACTTACTAGCGGGAGTATAGCCGGGGAGCTGTTTTTT. As protein: CSVLTSGSIAGELFF.

This clonotype has just a few counts. The chain links TRBV7-2 to TRBJ1-5, with D perhaps matching TRBD1 (5 bases). Germline CDR1 SGHTA, CDR2 FQGNSA. Trimming shortened V by 1 base and J by 6 bases, and 13 bases separated the two germline ends. This CDR3 comprises 15 residues. The CDR3 DNA reads as TGTGCCAGCAGCTTAGAGTGGCAGGGAGGTCAGCCCCAGCATTTT. It specifies CASSLEWQGGQPQHF.

In this sample, this clonotype turned up a few times. This chain uses TRBV7-8 with TRBJ1-6, with 8 bases that match TRBD1. Germline CDR1 SGHVS, CDR2 FQNEAQ. V lost 6 bases and J lost 6; bases outside the gene matches: 7. CDR3 length equals 15 residues. DNA for the CDR3: TGTGCCAGCAGTTTTCAGGGACAGGCTAATTCACCCCTCCACTTT. Its protein product is CASSFQGQANSPLHF.

This clonotype turned up a few times. This sequence joins TRBV25-1 and TRBJ1-1; maybe TRBD1 (5 bases). This CDR3 has 14 amino acids. Trimming removed 10 bases from V and 0 bases from J, with 15 bases in between. The germline CDR1 and CDR2 sequences are MGHDK and SYGVNS. The CDR3 is CATGRTGMNTEAFF. The CDR3 DNA reads as TGTGCCACGGGACGGACGGGAATGAACACTGAAGCTTTCTTT.